These T cell receptor beta chains were read from a single sample in a study of PD-L1 blockade in urothelial cancer. The repertoire was sequenced with immunoSEQ multiplex PCR; TCRdb's copy has only in-frame clones and lacks some. The table records around 70,000 clones, 85% to 90% of them present only once. This material consisted of PBMCs, taken around atezolizumab (anti-PD-L1) treatment. The receptors were gathered from a man in his 70s with urothelial cancer. Both conserved end residues are part of each CDR3. Fields, in order: CDR3 length, V gene, clone size, J gene, CDR3 protein. Clone size is stated in some rows and not others, as once, few, many or a class when expanded.

cdr3_length: 13; v_call: TRBV5-1; clone_size: once; j_call: TRBJ1-1; cdr3_aa: CASSLAPAGEAFF
cdr3_length: 13; v_call: TRBV6-6; clone_size: NA; j_call: TRBJ2-5; cdr3_aa: CASSYVGEETQYF
cdr3_length: 15; v_call: TRBV4-1; clone_size: once; j_call: TRBJ2-4; cdr3_aa: CASSLEAGDRSIQYF
cdr3_length: 14; v_call: TRBV2; clone_size: NA; j_call: TRBJ2-7; cdr3_aa: CASSEGLAPYEQYF
cdr3_length: 15; v_call: TRBV27; clone_size: NA; j_call: TRBJ2-1; cdr3_aa: CASSFVSGYFNEQFF
cdr3_length: 14; v_call: TRBV11-3; clone_size: NA; j_call: TRBJ2-2; cdr3_aa: CASSLTANTGELFF
cdr3_length: 13; v_call: TRBV10-3; clone_size: NA; j_call: TRBJ2-7; cdr3_aa: CATLREASYEQYF
cdr3_length: 13; v_call: TRBV5-4; clone_size: NA; j_call: TRBJ2-1; cdr3_aa: CASSHTSDNEQFF
cdr3_length: 14; v_call: TRBV5-6; clone_size: NA; j_call: TRBJ2-5; cdr3_aa: CASSLGTGLETQYF
cdr3_length: 18; v_call: TRBV18; clone_size: NA; j_call: TRBJ1-5; cdr3_aa: CASSREGTGIGTGQPQHF
cdr3_length: 15; v_call: TRBV5-1; clone_size: few; j_call: TRBJ2-2; cdr3_aa: CASTPTGTGAGELFF
cdr3_length: 15; v_call: TRBV6-6; clone_size: NA; j_call: TRBJ2-7; cdr3_aa: CASSPGTGQTYEQYF
cdr3_length: 13; v_call: TRBV27; clone_size: NA; j_call: TRBJ2-7; cdr3_aa: CASSPSVTYEQYF
cdr3_length: 13; v_call: TRBV28; clone_size: once; j_call: TRBJ1-3; cdr3_aa: CASGPPSGNTIYF
cdr3_length: 14; v_call: TRBV4-2; clone_size: NA; j_call: TRBJ1-4; cdr3_aa: CASSQDLMGRGHFF